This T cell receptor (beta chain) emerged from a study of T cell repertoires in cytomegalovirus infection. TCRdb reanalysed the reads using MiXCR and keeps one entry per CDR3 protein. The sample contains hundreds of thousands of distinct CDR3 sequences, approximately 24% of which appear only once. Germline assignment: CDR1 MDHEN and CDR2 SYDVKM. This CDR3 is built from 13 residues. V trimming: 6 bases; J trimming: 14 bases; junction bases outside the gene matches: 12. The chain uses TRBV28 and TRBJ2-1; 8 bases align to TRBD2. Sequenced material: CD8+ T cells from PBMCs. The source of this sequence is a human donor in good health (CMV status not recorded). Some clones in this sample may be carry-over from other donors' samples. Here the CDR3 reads CASRSDPGLEEFF. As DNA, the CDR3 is TGTGCCAGCAGATCCGACCCGGGACTAGAGGAGTTCTTC.